This T cell receptor (beta chain) came from a study of PD-L1 blockade in urothelial cancer. The trim removed 11 bases at V and 0 bases at J, leaving 7 bases unmatched. In germline, CDR1 is MDHEN, CDR2 SYDVKM. This CDR3 comprises 14 residues. Time point indicated: pretreatment peripheral blood. Added to each PCR by spiking were synthetic TCR analog templates. Some clones are missing from TCRdb's copy, which holds only in-frame ones; the method was immunoSEQ multiplex PCR. The sample lists 130,000 or so clones, 65% to 85% occurring once. The material was PBMCs, obtained around atezolizumab (anti-PD-L1) treatment. The clonotype originates from a man between 50 and 59 years old with urothelial cancer. This chain uses TRBV28 with TRBJ1-2; 9 nucleotides align to TRBD1. CDR3 in DNA: TGTGCCGGGGGGACAGGGCCCGCTAACTATGGCTACACCTTC. Its translation is CAGGTGPANYGYTF.